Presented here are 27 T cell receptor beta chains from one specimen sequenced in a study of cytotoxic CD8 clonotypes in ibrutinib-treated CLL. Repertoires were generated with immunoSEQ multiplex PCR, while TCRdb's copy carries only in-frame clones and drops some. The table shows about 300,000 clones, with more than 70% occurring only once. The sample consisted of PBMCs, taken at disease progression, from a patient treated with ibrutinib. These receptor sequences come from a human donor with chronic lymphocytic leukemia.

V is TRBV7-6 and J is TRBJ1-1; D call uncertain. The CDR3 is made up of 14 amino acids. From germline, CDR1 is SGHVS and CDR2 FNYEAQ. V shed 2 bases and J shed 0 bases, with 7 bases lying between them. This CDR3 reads CASSLSSLNTEAFF. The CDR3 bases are TGTGCCAGCAGCTTAAGTTCGTTGAACACTGAAGCTTTCTTT.

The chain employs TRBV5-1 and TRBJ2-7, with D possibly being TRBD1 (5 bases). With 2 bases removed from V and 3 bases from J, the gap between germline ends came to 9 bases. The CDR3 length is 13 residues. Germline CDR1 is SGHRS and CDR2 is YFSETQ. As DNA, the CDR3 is TGCGCCAGCAGCTTAAAGGGGATCTACGAGCAGTACTTC. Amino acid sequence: CASSLKGIYEQYF.

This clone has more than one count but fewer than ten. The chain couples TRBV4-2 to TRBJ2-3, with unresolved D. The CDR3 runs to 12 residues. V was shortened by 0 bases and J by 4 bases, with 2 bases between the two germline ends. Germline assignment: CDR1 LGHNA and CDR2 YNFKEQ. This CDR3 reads CASSQESDTQYF. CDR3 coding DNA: TGTGCCAGCAGCCAAGAATCAGATACGCAGTATTTT.

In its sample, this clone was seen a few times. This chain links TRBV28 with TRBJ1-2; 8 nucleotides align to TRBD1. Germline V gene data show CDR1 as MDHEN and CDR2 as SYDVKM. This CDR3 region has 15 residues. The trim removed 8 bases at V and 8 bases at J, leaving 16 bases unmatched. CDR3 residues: CASLRQGITFIGYTF. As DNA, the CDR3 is TGTGCCAGCCTTAGACAGGGGATTACCTTCATCGGCTACACCTTC.

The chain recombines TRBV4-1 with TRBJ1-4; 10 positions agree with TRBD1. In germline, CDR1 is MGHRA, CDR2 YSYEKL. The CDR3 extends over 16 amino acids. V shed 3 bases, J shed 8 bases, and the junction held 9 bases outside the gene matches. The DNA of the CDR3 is TGCGCCAGCAGCCACCCTCGACAGGGGGCTGAGGAAAAACTGTTTTTT. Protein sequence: CASSHPRQGAEEKLFF.

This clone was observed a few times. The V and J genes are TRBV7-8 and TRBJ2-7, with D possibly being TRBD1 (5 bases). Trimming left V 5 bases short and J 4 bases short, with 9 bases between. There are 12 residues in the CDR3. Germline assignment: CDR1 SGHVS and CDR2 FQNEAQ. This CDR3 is CASSPDRYEQYF. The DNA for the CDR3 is TGTGCCAGCAGCCCAGACAGATACGAGCAGTACTTC. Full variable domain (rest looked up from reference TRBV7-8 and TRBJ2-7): GAGVSQSPRYKVAKRGQDVALRCDPISGHVSLFWYQQALGQGPEFLTYFQNEAQLDKSGLPSDRFFAERPEGSVSTLKIQRTQQEDSAVYLCASSPDRYEQYFGPGTRLTVT.

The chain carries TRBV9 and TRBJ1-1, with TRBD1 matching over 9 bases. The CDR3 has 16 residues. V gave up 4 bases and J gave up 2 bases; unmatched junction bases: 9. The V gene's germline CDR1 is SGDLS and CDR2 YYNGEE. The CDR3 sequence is CASSPRDRVRNTEAFF. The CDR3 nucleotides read TGTGCCAGCAGCCCCAGGGACAGGGTTAGAAACACTGAAGCTTTCTTT.

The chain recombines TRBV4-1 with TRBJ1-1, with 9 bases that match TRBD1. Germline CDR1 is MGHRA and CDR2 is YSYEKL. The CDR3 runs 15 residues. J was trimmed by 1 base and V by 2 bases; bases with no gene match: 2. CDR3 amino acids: CASSQPTGGNTEAFF. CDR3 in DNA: TGCGCCAGCAGCCAACCGACAGGGGGGAACACTGAAGCTTTCTTT.

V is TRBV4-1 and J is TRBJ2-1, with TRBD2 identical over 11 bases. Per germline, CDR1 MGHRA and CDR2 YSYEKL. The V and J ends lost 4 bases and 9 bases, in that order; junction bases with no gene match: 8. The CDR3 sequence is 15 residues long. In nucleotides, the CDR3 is TGCGCCAGCAGCCTCCGGTTAGCGGGAGGGGGTGAGCAGTTCTTC. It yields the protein CASSLRLAGGGEQFF.

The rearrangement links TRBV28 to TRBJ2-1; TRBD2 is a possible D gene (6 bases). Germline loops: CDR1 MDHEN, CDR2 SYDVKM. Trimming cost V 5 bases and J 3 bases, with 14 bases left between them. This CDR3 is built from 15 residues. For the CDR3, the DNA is TGTGCCAGCAGTCAGCCGGGACTCCGCTACAATGAGCAGTTCTTC. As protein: CASSQPGLRYNEQFF.

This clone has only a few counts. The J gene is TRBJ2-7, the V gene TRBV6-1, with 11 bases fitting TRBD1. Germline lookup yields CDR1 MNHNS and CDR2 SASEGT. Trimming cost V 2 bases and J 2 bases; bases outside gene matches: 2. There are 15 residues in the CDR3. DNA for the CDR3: TGTGCCAGCAGTGAACCGGGACAGGGGGCCTACGAGCAGTACTTC. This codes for CASSEPGQGAYEQYF.

CDR3 sequence (DNA): TGTGCCAGCTCACCATTATCGGGCCTGAACACTGAAGCTTTCTTT. This codes for CASSPLSGLNTEAFF. The rearrangement uses TRBV18 and TRBJ1-1; D remains ambiguous. Germline assignment: CDR1 KGHSH and CDR2 LQKENI. The CDR3 loop spans 15 amino acids. Trimming left V 2 bases short and J 0 bases short, with 10 bases between. Supplemented by reference TRBV18 and TRBJ1-1, the full variable domain reads NAGVMQNPRHLVRRRGQEARLRCSPMKGHSHVYWYRQLPEEGLKFMVYLQKENIIDESGMPKERFSAEFPKEGPSILRIQQVVRGDSAAYFCASSPLSGLNTEAFFGQGTRLTVV.

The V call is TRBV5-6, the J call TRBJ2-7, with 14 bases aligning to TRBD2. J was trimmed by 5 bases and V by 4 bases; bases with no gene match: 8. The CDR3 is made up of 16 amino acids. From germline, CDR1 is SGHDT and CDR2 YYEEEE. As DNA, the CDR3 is TGTGCCAGCAGCCCTACAAGACTAGCGGGAGGGCACGAGCAGTACTTC. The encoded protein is CASSPTRLAGGHEQYF.

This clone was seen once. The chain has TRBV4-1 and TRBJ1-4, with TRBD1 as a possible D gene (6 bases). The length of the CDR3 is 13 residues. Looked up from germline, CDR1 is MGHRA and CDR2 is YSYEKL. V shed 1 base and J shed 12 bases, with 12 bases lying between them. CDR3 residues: CASSQGRGSELFF. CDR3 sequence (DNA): TGCGCCAGCAGCCAAGGCAGGGGATCCGAACTGTTTTTT.

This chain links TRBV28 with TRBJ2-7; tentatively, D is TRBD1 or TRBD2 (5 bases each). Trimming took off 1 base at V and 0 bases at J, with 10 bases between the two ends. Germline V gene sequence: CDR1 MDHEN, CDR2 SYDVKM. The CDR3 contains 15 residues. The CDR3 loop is CASSLSRDHSYEQYF. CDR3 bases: TGTGCCAGCAGTTTATCACGGGACCACTCCTACGAGCAGTACTTC.

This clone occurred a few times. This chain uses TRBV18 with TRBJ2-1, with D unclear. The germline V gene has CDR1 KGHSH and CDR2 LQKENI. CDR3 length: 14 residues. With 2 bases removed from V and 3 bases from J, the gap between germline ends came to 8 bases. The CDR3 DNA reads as TGTGCCAGCTCACCAGTCCCCAACTACAATGAGCAGTTCTTC. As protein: CASSPVPNYNEQFF. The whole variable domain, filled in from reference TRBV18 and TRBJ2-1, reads NAGVMQNPRHLVRRRGQEARLRCSPMKGHSHVYWYRQLPEEGLKFMVYLQKENIIDESGMPKERFSAEFPKEGPSILRIQQVVRGDSAAYFCASSPVPNYNEQFFGPGTRLTVL.

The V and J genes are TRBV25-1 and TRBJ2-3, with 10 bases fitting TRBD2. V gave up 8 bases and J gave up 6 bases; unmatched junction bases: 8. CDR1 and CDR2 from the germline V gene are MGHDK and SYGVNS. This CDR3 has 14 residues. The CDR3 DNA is TGTGCCAGCGCCCTAGCGGGAGAAAGGGATACGCAGTATTTT. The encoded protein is CASALAGERDTQYF.

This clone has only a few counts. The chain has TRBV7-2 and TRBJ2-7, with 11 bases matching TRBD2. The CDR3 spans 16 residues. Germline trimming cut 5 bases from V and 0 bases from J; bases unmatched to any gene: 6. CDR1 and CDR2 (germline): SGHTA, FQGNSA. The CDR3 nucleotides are TGTGCCAGCAGCCCTATAGCGGGGGGGATCTCCTACGAGCAGTACTTC. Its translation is CASSPIAGGISYEQYF.

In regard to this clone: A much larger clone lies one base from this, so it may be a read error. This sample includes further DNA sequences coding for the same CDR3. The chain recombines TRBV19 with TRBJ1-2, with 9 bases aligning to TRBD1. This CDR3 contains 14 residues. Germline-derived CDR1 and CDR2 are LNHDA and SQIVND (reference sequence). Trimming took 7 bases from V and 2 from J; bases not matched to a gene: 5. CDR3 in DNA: TGTGCCAGTACTCGGACAGGGGTAAACTATGGCTACACCTTC. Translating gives CASTRTGVNYGYTF.

The CDR3 DNA follows: TGCAGCGCTCGGACTAGCGGGAGGACCGGCACCGGGGAGCTGTTTTTT. The encoded protein is CSARTSGRTGTGELFF. V gene TRBV29-1 combines with J gene TRBJ2-2, with TRBD2 matching over 14 bases. The junction had 8 bases not matched to a gene; V was cut back by 7 bases and J by 4 bases. Germline lookup yields CDR1 SQVTM and CDR2 ANQGSEA. The CDR3 totals 16 residues.

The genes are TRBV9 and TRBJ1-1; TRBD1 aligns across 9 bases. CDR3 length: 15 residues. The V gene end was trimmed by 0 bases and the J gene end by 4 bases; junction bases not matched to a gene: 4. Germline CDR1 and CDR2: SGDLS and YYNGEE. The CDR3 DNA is TGTGCCAGCAGCGTAGTAGGACAGGGGTCCACTGAAGCTTTCTTT. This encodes CASSVVGQGSTEAFF.

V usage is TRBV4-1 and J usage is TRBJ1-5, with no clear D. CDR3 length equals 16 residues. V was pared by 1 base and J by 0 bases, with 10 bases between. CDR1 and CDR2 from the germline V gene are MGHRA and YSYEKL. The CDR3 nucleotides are TGCGCCAGCAGCCAAGGTGTTCGGGATAGCAATCAGCCCCAGCATTTT. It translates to CASSQGVRDSNQPQHF.

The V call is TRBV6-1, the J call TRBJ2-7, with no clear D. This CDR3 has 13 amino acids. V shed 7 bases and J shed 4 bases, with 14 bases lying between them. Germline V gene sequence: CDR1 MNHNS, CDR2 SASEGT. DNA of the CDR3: TGTGCCAGCAAGCCGGGTTGGAAGTACGAGCAGTACTTC. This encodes CASKPGWKYEQYF.

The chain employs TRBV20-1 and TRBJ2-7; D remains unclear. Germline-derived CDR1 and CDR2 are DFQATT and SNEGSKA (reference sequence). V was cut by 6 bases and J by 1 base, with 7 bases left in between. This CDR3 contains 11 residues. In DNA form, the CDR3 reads TGCAGTGCGACATCTTCCTACGAGCAGTACTTC. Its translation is CSATSSYEQYF.

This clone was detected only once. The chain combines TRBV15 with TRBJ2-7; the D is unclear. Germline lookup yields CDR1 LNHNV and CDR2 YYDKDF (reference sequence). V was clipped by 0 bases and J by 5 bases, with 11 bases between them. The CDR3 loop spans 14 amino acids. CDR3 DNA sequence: TGTGCCACCAGCAGAGATCCCGGCGTAGACGAGCAGTACTTC. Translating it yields CATSRDPGVDEQYF. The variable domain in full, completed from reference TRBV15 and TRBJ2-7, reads DAMVIQNPRYQVTQFGKPVTLSCSQTLNHNVMYWYQQKSSQAPKLLFHYYDKDFNNEADTPDNFQSRRPNTSFCFLDIRSPGLGDTAMYLCATSRDPGVDEQYFGPGTRLTVT.

This CDR3 reads CASSLEGDRGEQFF. The DNA of the CDR3 is TGCGCCAGCAGCTTGGAAGGGGACAGGGGTGAGCAGTTCTTC. The chain links TRBV5-1 to TRBJ2-1; TRBD1 aligns across 10 bases. Per the germline V gene, CDR1 is SGHRS and CDR2 is YFSETQ. The CDR3 covers 14 residues. V shed 0 bases and J 9 bases; nucleotides not matched to a gene: 3.

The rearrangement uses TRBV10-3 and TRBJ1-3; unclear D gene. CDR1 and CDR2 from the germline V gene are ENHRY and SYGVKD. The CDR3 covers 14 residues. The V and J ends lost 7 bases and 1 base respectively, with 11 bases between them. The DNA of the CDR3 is TGTGCCATCAAAGCGACGCATTCTGGAAACACCATATATTTT. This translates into CAIKATHSGNTIYF.